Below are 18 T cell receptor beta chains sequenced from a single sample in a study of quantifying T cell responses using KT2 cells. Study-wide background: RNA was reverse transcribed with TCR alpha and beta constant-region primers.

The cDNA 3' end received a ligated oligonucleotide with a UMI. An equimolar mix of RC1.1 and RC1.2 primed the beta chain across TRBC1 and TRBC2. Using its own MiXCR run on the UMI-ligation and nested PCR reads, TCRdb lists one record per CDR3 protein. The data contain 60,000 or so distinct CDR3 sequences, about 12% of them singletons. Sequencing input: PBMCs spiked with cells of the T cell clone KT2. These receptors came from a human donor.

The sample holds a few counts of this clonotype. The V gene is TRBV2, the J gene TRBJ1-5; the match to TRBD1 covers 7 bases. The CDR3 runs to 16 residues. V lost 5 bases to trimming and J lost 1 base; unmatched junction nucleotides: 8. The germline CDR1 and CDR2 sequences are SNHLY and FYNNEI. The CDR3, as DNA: TGTGCCAGCAGTTCTGACCAGGACAGGAGCAATCAGCCCCAGCATTTT. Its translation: CASSSDQDRSNQPQHF.

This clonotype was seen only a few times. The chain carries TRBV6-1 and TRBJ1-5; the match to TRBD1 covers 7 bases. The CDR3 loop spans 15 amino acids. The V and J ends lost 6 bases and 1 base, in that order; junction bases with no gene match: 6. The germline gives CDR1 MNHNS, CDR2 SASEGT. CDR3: CASSATQGSNQPQHF. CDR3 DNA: TGTGCCAGCAGCGCCACACAGGGGAGCAATCAGCCCCAGCATTTT.

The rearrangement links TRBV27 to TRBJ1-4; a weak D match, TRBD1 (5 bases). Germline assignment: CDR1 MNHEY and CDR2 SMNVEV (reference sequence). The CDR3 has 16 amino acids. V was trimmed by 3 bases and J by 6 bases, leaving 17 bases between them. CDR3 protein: CASSLFRLGGDEKLFF. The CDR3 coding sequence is TGTGCCAGCAGTTTGTTTCGTCTGGGGGGTGATGAAAAACTGTTTTTT.

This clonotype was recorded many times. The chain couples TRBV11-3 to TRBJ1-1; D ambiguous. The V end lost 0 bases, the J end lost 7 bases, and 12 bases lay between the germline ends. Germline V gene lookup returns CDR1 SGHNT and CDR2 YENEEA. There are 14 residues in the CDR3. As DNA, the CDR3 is TGTGCCAGCAGCTTAGATGGGGTGGAGAGTGAAGCTTTCTTT. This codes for CASSLDGVESEAFF.

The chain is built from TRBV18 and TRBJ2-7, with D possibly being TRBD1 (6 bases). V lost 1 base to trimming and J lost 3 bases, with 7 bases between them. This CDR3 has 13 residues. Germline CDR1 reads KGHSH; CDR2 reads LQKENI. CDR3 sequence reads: CASSPLQGYEQYF. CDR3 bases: TGTGCCAGCTCACCACTACAGGGCTACGAGCAGTACTTC.

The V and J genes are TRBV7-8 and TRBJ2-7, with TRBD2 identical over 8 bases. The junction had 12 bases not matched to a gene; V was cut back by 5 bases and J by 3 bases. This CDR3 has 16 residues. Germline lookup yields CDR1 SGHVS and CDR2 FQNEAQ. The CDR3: CASSPDRVAGIYEQYF. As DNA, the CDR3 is TGTGCCAGCAGCCCAGACAGAGTAGCGGGGATCTACGAGCAGTACTTC.

The CDR3 nucleotides read TGTGCCAGCAGTTTAAATAGCGGGTCCGGCACAGATACGCAGTATTTT. Amino acid sequence: CASSLNSGSGTDTQYF. The chain joins TRBV27 to TRBJ2-3, with TRBD2 matching 7 bases. The V gene's germline CDR1 is MNHEY and CDR2 SMNVEV (reference sequence). CDR3 length: 16 residues. V was clipped by 2 bases and J by 1 base; unmatched bases: 6.

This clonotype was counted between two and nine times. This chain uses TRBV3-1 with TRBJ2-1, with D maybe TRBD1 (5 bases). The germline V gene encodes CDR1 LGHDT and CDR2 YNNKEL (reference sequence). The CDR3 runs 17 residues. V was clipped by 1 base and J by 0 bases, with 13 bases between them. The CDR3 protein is CASSQALGANSYNEQFF. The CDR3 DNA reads TGTGCCAGCAGCCAAGCGTTAGGGGCGAACTCCTACAATGAGCAGTTCTTC.

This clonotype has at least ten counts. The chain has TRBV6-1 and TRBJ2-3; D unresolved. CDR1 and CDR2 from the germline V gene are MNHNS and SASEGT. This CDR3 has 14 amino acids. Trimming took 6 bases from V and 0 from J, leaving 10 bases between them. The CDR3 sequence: CASRRFGSTDTQYF. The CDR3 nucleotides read TGTGCCAGCAGGCGGTTCGGTAGCACAGATACGCAGTATTTT.

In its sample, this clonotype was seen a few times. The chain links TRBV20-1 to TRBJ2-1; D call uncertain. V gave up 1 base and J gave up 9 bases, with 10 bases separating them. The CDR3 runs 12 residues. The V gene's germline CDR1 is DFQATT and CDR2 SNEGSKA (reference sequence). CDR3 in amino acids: CSARVGMSEQFF. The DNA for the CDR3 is TGCAGTGCTAGAGTAGGAATGAGTGAGCAGTTCTTC.

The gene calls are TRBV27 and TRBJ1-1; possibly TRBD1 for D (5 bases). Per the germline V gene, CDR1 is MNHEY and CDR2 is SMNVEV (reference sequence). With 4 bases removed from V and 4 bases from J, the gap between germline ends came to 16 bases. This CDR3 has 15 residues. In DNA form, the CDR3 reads TGTGCCAGCAGTTCCCTTGGCACGGGGGGCACTGAAGCTTTCTTT. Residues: CASSSLGTGGTEAFF.

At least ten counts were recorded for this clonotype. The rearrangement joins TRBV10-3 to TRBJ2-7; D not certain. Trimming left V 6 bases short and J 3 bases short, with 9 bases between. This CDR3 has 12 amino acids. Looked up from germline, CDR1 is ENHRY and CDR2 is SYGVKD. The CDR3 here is CAIRETGYEQYF. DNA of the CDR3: TGTGCCATCAGGGAAACTGGCTACGAGCAGTACTTC.

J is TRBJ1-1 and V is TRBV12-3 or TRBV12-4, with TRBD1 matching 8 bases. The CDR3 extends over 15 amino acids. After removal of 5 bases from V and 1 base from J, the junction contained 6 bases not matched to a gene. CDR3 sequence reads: CASSPQTGENTEAFF. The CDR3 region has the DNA TGTGCCAGCAGTCCTCAGACAGGGGAGAACACTGAAGCTTTCTTT.

The DNA for the CDR3 is TGCAGTGCTAGAGAAAACGGGGTTACGGCTTATGGCTACACCTTC. It codes for CSARENGVTAYGYTF. The chain couples TRBV20-1 to TRBJ1-2, with D hard to call. Germline CDR1 DFQATT, CDR2 SNEGSKA (reference sequence). This CDR3 has 15 residues. V was pared by 0 bases and J by 5 bases, with 16 bases between.

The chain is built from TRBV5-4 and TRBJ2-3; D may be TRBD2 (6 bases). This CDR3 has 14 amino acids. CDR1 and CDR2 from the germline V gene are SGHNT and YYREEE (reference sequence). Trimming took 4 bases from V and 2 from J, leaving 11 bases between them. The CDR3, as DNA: TGTGCCAGCAGCCCAGGAGGGAACACAGATACGCAGTATTTT. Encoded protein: CASSPGGNTDTQYF.

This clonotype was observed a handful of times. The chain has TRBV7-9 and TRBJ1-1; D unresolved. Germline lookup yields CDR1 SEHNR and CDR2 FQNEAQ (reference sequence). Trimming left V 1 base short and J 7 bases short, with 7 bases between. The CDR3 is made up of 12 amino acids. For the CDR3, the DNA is TGTGCCAGCAGCTTAGAGGACTTTGAAGCTTTCTTT. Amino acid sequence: CASSLEDFEAFF.

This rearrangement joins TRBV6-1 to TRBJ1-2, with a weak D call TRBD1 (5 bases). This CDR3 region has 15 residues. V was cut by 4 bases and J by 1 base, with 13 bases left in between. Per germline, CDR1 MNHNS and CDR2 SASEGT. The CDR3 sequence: CASSVAGDSNYGYTF. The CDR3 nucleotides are TGTGCCAGCAGTGTGGCCGGCGACAGTAACTATGGCTACACCTTC.

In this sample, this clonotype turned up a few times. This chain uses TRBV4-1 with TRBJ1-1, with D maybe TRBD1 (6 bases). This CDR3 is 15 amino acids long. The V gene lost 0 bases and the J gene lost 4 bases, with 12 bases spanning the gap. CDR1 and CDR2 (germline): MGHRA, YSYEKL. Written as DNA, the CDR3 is TGCGCCAGCAGCCAAGATTACAGGGCGGCCACTGAAGCTTTCTTT. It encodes CASSQDYRAATEAFF.